Sequencing of this TCR beta chain was carried out in a study of blood T cell repertoires in COVID-19 (TCRdb year 2020). As for the study more broadly: The collaborator samples originated in the United States, Italy and Spain and spanned the acute and convalescent phases of COVID-19. The dataset comprised deeply sampled blood TCRbeta repertoires from subjects exposed to, actively infected with, or recovered from COVID-19. Where HLA class I and class II types were available, the types were taken from metadata supplied by the sample provider, not from assay-based typing. The sample metadata nearly always contained a de-identified subject ID, COVID-19 status, age in years and sex. The samples were drawn from the first 160 participants of the ongoing ImmuneRACE study and from over a thousand subjects provided by 6 global collaborators. The material from the prospective study consisted of cDNA or gDNA derived from T cells, B-cell-depleted T cells, or PBMCs. A freely available public database, intended as a resource for researchers studying the immune response to SARS-CoV-2, is where the repertoires were released. Overall results and qualifications from the work: The amount of clinical and demographic metadata varied by source and participant and was provided uncurated.

The immunoSEQ Assay, a bias-controlled multiplex PCR, was used to amplify TCRbeta CDR3 regions from genomic DNA. Per the authors' processing: The number of nucleated cells in each sample was estimated from the amplification of reference gene primers within the assay. Sequence reads were collapsed and filtered to measure the absolute abundance of every unique TCRbeta CDR3 rearrangement. Productive Simpson clonality was computed per sample as the square root of Simpson's diversity index over productive rearrangements. TCRdb limited this immuneACCESS table to in-frame rearrangements with V and J called. A share of clones is missing; checked studies link under half to unresolved V genes, and the rest is unexplained. V and J calls and clone size are copied from that table; D and trimming were computed from the DNA. The sample table lists roughly 130,000 clones, around 81% of them with a count of one. About 9.9% of the sample goes to the ten largest clones.

At the junction V is shortened by 6 bases and J by 8 bases; bases outside the gene matches: 14. The germline V gene supplies CDR1 KGHSH and CDR2 LQKENI. The CDR3 spans 16 residues, from the cysteine through the phenylalanine. The retained sequence is limited to the CDR3, 48 bases, with the frame set at the first base. Details on this clone: No antigen is known for it. The input lacks base qualities; no much larger clone sits a single base away.

The collaborating institutions used their own protocols to collect whole blood in K2EDTA tubes. For TCRbeta analysis, collaborators shipped samples as frozen whole blood, isolated PBMCs, or DNA extracted from either of those sample types. The V gene is TRBV18 and the J gene is TRBJ1-5; TRBD1 matches 9 bases in the middle. Material: peripheral blood. The sequence derives from a middle-aged man with active or convalescent COVID-19. The CDR3 protein sequence reads: CASSQQGAWGKEPQHF. The base sequence is TGTGCCAGCTCGCAACAGGGGGCGTGGGGCAAAGAGCCCCAGCATTTT.